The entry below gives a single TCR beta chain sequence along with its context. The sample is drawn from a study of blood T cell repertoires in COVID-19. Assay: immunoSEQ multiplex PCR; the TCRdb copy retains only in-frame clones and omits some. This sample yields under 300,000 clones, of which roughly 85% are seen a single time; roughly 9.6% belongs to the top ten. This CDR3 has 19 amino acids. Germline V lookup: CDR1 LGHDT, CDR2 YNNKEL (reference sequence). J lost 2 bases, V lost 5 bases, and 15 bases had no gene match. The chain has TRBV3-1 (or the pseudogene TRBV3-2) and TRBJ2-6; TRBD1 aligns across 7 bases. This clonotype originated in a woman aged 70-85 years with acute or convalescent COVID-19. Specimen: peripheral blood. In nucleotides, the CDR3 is TGTGCCAGCAGCGCAAACGGGAACAGGGGTCGAGCTGGGGCCAACGTCCTGACTTTC. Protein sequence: CASSANGNRGRAGANVLTF.